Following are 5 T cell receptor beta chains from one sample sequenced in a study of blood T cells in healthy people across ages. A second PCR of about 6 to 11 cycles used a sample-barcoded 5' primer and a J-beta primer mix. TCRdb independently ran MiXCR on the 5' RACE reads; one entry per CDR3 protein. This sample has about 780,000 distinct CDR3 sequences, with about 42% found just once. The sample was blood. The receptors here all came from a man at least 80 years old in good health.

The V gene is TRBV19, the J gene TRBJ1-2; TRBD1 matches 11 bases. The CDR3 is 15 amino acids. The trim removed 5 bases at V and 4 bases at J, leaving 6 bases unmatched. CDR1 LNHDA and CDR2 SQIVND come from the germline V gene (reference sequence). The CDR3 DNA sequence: TGTGCCAGTAGTTTGGACAGGGGGCACATCTATGGCTACACCTTC. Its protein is CASSLDRGHIYGYTF. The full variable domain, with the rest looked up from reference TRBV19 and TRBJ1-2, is DGGITQSPKYLFRKEGQNVTLSCEQNLNHDAMYWYRQDPGQGLRLIYYSQIVNDFQKGDIAEGYSVSREKKESFPLTVTSAQKNPTAFYLCASSLDRGHIYGYTFGSGTRLTVV.

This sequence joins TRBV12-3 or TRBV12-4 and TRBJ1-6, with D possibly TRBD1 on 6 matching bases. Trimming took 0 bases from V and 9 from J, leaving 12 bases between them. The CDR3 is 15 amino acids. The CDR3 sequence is CASSLAWTVGSPLHF. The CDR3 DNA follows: TGTGCCAGCAGTTTAGCGTGGACAGTGGGTTCACCCCTCCACTTT.

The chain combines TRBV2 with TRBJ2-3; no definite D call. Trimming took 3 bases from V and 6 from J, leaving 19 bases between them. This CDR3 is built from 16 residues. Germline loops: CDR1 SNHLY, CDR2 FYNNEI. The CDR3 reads CASSELVGRPGDTQYF. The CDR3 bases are TGTGCCAGCAGTGAGTTAGTCGGGCGCCCCGGGGATACGCAGTATTTT.

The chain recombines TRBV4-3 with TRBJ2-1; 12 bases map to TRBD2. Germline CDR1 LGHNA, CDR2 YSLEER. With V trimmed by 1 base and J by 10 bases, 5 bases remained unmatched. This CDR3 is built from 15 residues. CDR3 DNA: TGCGCCAGCAGCCAAGGACTAGCGGGAGTCTTAGAGCAGTTCTTC. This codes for CASSQGLAGVLEQFF.

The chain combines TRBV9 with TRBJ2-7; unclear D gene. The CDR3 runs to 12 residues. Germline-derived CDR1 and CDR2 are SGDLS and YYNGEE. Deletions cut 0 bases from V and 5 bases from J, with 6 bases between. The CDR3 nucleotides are TGTGCCAGCAGCGTAGGGGTCGACGAGCAGTACTTC. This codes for CASSVGVDEQYF.